Shown below are 29 T cell receptor beta chains from a single sample sequenced in a study of blood T cell repertoires in COVID-19. TCRdb keeps only in-frame clones here, not all; method: immunoSEQ multiplex PCR. This sample has under 25,000 clones, with nearly 90% found just once. The material sequenced was peripheral blood. These receptor sequences come from a human donor with active COVID-19. The donor label of this sample is uncertain.

The rearrangement links TRBV4-1 to TRBJ2-1; 9 nucleotides match TRBD1. There are 18 residues in the CDR3. Looked up from germline, CDR1 is MGHRA and CDR2 is YSYEKL. Trimming took 0 bases from V and 6 from J; bases not matched to a gene: 12. CDR3 loop: CASSQDSTAATGGNEQFF. The CDR3 DNA reads TGCGCCAGCAGCCAAGATAGTACTGCCGCGACAGGGGGCAATGAGCAGTTCTTC.

V gene TRBV19 combines with J gene TRBJ2-7; perhaps TRBD2 as D (5 bases). The germline V and J ends were trimmed by 5 bases and 7 bases, with 15 bases remaining between them. Germline V gives CDR1 LNHDA, CDR2 SQIVND (reference sequence). The CDR3 totals 13 residues. CDR3 DNA: TGTGCCAGTAGTGAGGGCCGTCAGATGGAGCAGTACTTC. Translated, it gives CASSEGRQMEQYF.

The J gene is TRBJ2-7, the V gene TRBV2, with 7 bases aligning to TRBD2. This CDR3 contains 14 residues. CDR1 is SNHLY and CDR2 is FYNNEI in the germline V gene. V lost 6 bases, J lost 1 base, and 6 bases stayed unmatched. The CDR3 nucleotides read TGTGCCAGCAGCCGCGAGCGGGGATCCTACGAGCAGTACTTC. Its protein product is CASSRERGSYEQYF.

V and J are TRBV10-3 and TRBJ1-1; TRBD1 matches at 10 bases. Germline lookup yields CDR1 ENHRY and CDR2 SYGVKD. The CDR3 totals 14 residues. Losses at the gene ends were 6 bases for V and 5 bases for J; bases not matched to a gene: 6. CDR3 sequence reads: CAIRGTGVVTEAFF. For the CDR3, the DNA is TGTGCCATCAGGGGGACAGGGGTGGTGACTGAAGCTTTCTTT.

The rearrangement links TRBV19 to TRBJ2-1; TRBD1 is a possible D gene (5 bases). Trimming stripped 6 bases from V and 0 bases from J, with 9 bases between. CDR3 size: 14 residues. Germline values: CDR1 LNHDA, CDR2 SQIVND (reference sequence). DNA of the CDR3: TGTGCCAGTAGGGCCAGGGACTCCTACAATGAGCAGTTCTTC. Residues: CASRARDSYNEQFF.

The V call is TRBV24-1, the J call TRBJ1-2; D gene unclear. The germline V gene has CDR1 KGHDR and CDR2 SFDVKD. This CDR3 has 13 residues. Trimming removed 1 base at V and 3 bases at J, with 5 bases between. The CDR3 DNA reads TGTGCCACCAGTGATTTACACCACTATGGCTACACCTTC. Residues: CATSDLHHYGYTF.

J is TRBJ1-4 and V is TRBV5-5; 8 positions agree with TRBD1. Germline V gene data show CDR1 as SGHKS and CDR2 as YYEKEE (reference sequence). The CDR3 spans 13 residues. V lost 4 bases to trimming and J lost 7 bases; unmatched junction nucleotides: 3. The CDR3 DNA reads as TGTGCCAGCAGCGCACAGGGGGTTGAAAAACTGTTTTTT. Its translation is CASSAQGVEKLFF.

The CDR3: CASSSTVGDSPLHF. Written as DNA, the CDR3 is TGTGCCAGCAGTTCGACAGTGGGTGATTCACCCCTCCACTTT. The J gene is TRBJ1-6, the V gene TRBV6-5, with a tentative D call TRBD1 (5 bases). Between the trimmed V and J ends, which lost 4 bases and 8 bases, there was a span of 12 bases. The germline V gene has CDR1 MNHEY and CDR2 SVGAGI. CDR3 length: 14 residues.

This clone was observed a single time. V gene TRBV7-8 combines with J gene TRBJ1-6; D might be TRBD1 (5 bases). CDR1 is SGHVS and CDR2 is FQNEAQ in the germline V gene. V lost 0 bases to trimming and J lost 10 bases, with 10 bases between them. CDR3 length: 14 amino acids. CDR3 residues: CASSLAGGGSPLHF. For the CDR3, the DNA is TGTGCCAGCAGCTTAGCTGGGGGGGGATCACCCCTCCACTTT.

The rearrangement links TRBV1 to TRBJ2-1; the table's D call TRBD2 went unverified against the DNA. TRBV1 is a known pseudogene. This CDR3 contains 17 residues. CDR3 residues: CTSSQDTGLAGNNEQFF. In DNA, the CDR3 is TGCACCAGCAGCCAAGATACGGGACTAGCGGGAAACAATGAGCAGTTCTTC.

The rearrangement joins TRBV6-2 or TRBV6-3 to TRBJ2-5; perhaps TRBD2 as D (6 bases). The V gene's germline CDR1 is MNHEY and CDR2 SVGEGT. The CDR3 length is 18 residues. Trimming stripped 0 bases from V and 4 bases from J, with 21 bases between. The CDR3 here is CASSYSLMAGTDVETQYF. CDR3 DNA: TGTGCCAGCAGTTACTCCCTGATGGCGGGAACAGATGTAGAGACCCAGTACTTC.

The genes are TRBV5-1 and TRBJ2-1; D is possibly TRBD2 (6 bases). The CDR3 runs to 15 residues. Germline CDR1 is SGHRS and CDR2 is YFSETQ. Trimming stripped 6 bases from V and 9 bases from J, with 22 bases between. The DNA of the CDR3 is TGCGCCAGCACCCCGACTAGTAATACGCAGGGTGAGCAGTTCTTC. Translated: CASTPTSNTQGEQFF. The full variable domain, with the rest looked up from reference TRBV5-1 and TRBJ2-1, is KAGVTQTPRYLIKTRGQQVTLSCSPISGHRSVSWYQQTPGQGLQFLFEYFSETQRNKGNFPGRFSGRQFSNSRSEMNVSTLELGDSALYLCASTPTSNTQGEQFFGPGTRLTVL.

This chain links TRBV28 with TRBJ1-2, with a weak D call TRBD1 (6 bases). V lost 5 bases and J lost 2, with 9 bases in between. From germline, CDR1 is MDHEN and CDR2 SYDVKM. This CDR3 spans 13 amino acids. CDR3 in DNA: TGTGCCAGCAGTATACAGGGAAACTATGGCTACACCTTC. Its translation is CASSIQGNYGYTF.

The rearrangement links TRBV12-3 or TRBV12-4 to TRBJ2-6; D is unresolved. Deletions cut 8 bases from V and 1 base from J, with 3 bases between. The length of the CDR3 is 12 residues. The CDR3, as DNA: TGTGCCAGCCATTCTGGGGCCAACGTCCTGACTTTC. Encoded protein: CASHSGANVLTF.

The V and J genes are TRBV7-8 and TRBJ1-2, with D uncertain. The germline V gene has CDR1 SGHVS and CDR2 FQNEAQ. This CDR3 spans 11 amino acids. The ends were cut back, 1 base at V and 10 bases at J, with 7 bases in the middle. The CDR3 nucleotides are TGTGCCAGCAGCTTAGATTTTAACTACACCTTC. Residues: CASSLDFNYTF.

This rearrangement joins TRBV24-1 to TRBJ2-4; perhaps TRBD2 as D (6 bases). V was clipped by 9 bases and J by 6 bases, with 20 bases between them. Germline V gene lookup returns CDR1 KGHDR and CDR2 SFDVKD. This CDR3 has 15 residues. CDR3 sequence (DNA): TGTGCCACCGCCCCCGGTGCTCTGGGAGGAAACATTCAGTACTTC. As protein: CATAPGALGGNIQYF.

The chain links TRBV7-6 to TRBJ2-3, with D perhaps matching TRBD2 (5 bases). CDR3 length: 17 amino acids. Germline V CDR1 and CDR2: SGHVS, FNYEAQ. Trimming stripped 1 base from V and 4 bases from J, with 18 bases between. The CDR3 nucleotides read TGTGCCAGCAGCTTAGGGACGCTTAGGACTTTTCCAGATACGCAGTATTTT. Amino acid sequence: CASSLGTLRTFPDTQYF.

The rearrangement links TRBV5-1 to TRBJ2-7; D is possibly TRBD1 (6 bases). The V end was cut by 3 bases, the J end by 6 bases, with 10 bases between. The CDR3 is 12 residues long. Germline CDR1 and CDR2: SGHRS and YFSETQ. The CDR3 DNA follows: TGCGCCAGCAGCTCCACAGGGCCCGAGCAGTACTTC. The encoded protein is CASSSTGPEQYF.

In DNA form, the CDR3 reads TGTGCCAGCAGCCAATTACCCAGCACCGGGGAGCTGTTTTTT. Translation gives CASSQLPSTGELFF. V gene TRBV16 combines with J gene TRBJ2-2, with D unresolved. The V gene's germline CDR1 is KGHSY and CDR2 FQNENV. Trimming shortened V by 1 base and J by 4 bases, and 7 bases separated the two germline ends. The CDR3 covers 14 residues. Based on the CDR3 plus reference TRBV16 and TRBJ2-2, the full variable domain is GEEVAQTPKHLVRGEGQKAKLYCAPIKGHSYVFWYQQVLKNEFKFLISFQNENVFDETGMPKERFSAKCLPNSPCSLEIQATKLEDSAVYFCASSQLPSTGELFFGEGSRLTVL.

The chain joins TRBV19 to TRBJ2-2, with a weak D call TRBD2 (6 bases). This CDR3 contains 15 residues. The germline CDR1 and CDR2 sequences are LNHDA and SQIVND (reference sequence). V lost 1 base, J lost 3 bases, and 9 bases lay in between. CDR3 sequence reads: CASSIASADTGELFF. The CDR3 DNA reads as TGTGCCAGTAGTATAGCTAGCGCAGACACCGGGGAGCTGTTTTTT.

This chain connects TRBV19 to TRBJ2-1; 7 bases match TRBD1. The V and J ends lost 8 bases and 4 bases, in that order; junction bases with no gene match: 8. The CDR3 runs 14 residues. The germline CDR1 and CDR2 sequences are LNHDA and SQIVND (reference sequence). Here the CDR3 DNA reads TGTGCCAGTTCTCCAACAGGGGAGTACAATGAGCAGTTCTTC. It is translated as CASSPTGEYNEQFF.

The CDR3 reads CASSLVYLNEQFF. The CDR3, as DNA: TGTGCCAGCAGCTTAGTCTACCTTAATGAGCAGTTCTTC. This chain joins TRBV7-9 and TRBJ2-1; D is unclear. The CDR3 has 13 residues. The V and J ends lost 1 base and 7 bases respectively, with 8 bases between them. The germline V gene encodes CDR1 SEHNR and CDR2 FQNEAQ (reference sequence).

The V call is TRBV7-3, the J call TRBJ2-1; D might be TRBD2 (6 bases). The CDR3 runs to 16 residues. The germline gives CDR1 SGHTA, CDR2 FQGTGA. The V end lost 5 bases, the J end lost 0 bases, and 14 bases lay between the germline ends. In DNA form, the CDR3 reads TGTGCCAGCAGCCCCAATAGCGGTAGCTCCTACAATGAGCAGTTCTTC. This sequence encodes CASSPNSGSSYNEQFF.

This clone turned up a few times. This chain uses TRBV5-1 with TRBJ1-1, with D perhaps matching TRBD1 (5 bases). CDR3 length: 15 residues. Trimming removed 0 bases at V and 0 bases at J, with 9 bases between. Germline V CDR1 and CDR2: SGHRS, YFSETQ. The CDR3 DNA reads as TGCGCCAGCAGCTTGGGGGGCTCTGTGAACACTGAAGCTTTCTTT. It is translated as CASSLGGSVNTEAFF.

The genes are TRBV29-1 and TRBJ2-7; 13 nucleotides match TRBD2. V lost 6 bases to trimming and J lost 3 bases; unmatched junction nucleotides: 2. Germline V gene data show CDR1 as SQVTM and CDR2 as ANQGSEA. The length of the CDR3 is 13 residues. The CDR3 reads CSVGTSGIYEQYF. DNA of the CDR3: TGCAGCGTGGGGACTAGCGGGATCTACGAGCAGTACTTC.

In nucleotides, the CDR3 is TGTGCCAGCGGATCCGGGTCCACCTACAATGAGCAGTTCTTC. Amino acid sequence: CASGSGSTYNEQFF. The V gene is TRBV25-1, the J gene TRBJ2-1; D is unclear. This CDR3 is 14 amino acids long. The germline V gene encodes CDR1 MGHDK and CDR2 SYGVNS. V shed 8 bases and J shed 2 bases, with 13 bases lying between them.

The chain carries TRBV3-1 (or the pseudogene TRBV3-2) and TRBJ2-6, with D unresolved. The CDR3 sequence is 15 residues long. V shed 4 bases and J shed 0 bases, with 7 bases lying between them. CDR1 is LGHDT and CDR2 is YNNKEL in the germline V gene (reference sequence). Here the CDR3 reads CASSPQFSGANVLTF. CDR3 nucleotides: TGTGCCAGCAGCCCACAATTCTCTGGGGCCAACGTCCTGACTTTC.

This clone was recorded only once. The V call is TRBV18, the J call TRBJ2-4, with 14 bases that match TRBD2. V shed 3 bases, J shed 6 bases, and the junction held 4 bases outside the gene matches. This CDR3 region has 16 residues. Per germline, CDR1 KGHSH and CDR2 LQKENI. The CDR3 loop reads CASSPGLAGAGNIQYF. For the CDR3, the DNA is TGTGCCAGCTCACCGGGACTAGCGGGAGCCGGAAACATTCAGTACTTC.

The DNA of the CDR3 is TGTGCCAGCGGTCAGGTTTACTATGGCTACACCTTC. This codes for CASGQVYYGYTF. V is TRBV7-8 and J is TRBJ1-2, with D unclear. Germline V gene sequence: CDR1 SGHVS, CDR2 FQNEAQ. V lost 8 bases, J lost 3 bases, and 10 bases lay in between. This CDR3 has 12 residues.